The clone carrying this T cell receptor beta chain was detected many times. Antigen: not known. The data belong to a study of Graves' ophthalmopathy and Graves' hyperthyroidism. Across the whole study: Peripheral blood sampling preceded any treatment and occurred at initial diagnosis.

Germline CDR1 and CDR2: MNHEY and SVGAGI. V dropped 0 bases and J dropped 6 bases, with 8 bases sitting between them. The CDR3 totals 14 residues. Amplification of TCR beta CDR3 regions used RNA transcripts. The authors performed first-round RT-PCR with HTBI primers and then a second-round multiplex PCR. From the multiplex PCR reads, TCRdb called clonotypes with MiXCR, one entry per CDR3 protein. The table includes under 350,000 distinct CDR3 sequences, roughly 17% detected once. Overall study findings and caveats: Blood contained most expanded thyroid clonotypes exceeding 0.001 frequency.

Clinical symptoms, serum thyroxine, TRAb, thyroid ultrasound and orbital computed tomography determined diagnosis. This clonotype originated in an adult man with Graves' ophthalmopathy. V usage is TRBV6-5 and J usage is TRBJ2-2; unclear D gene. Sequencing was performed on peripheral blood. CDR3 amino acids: CASSYSQAPGELFF. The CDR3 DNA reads TGTGCCAGCAGTTACTCCCAGGCCCCCGGGGAGCTGTTTTTT.